These T cell receptor beta chains were read from a single sample in a study of OX40 agonist ivuxolimab in advanced cancers. Measured with immunoSEQ multiplex PCR; TCRdb has only the in-frame clones, and not every one. The sample records around 46,000 clones, roughly four fifths being singletons. The material was CD4+ or CD8+ T cells sorted from blood, obtained in a trial of the OX40 agonist ivuxolimab. Receptor source: an adult with an advanced solid tumor such as melanoma, head and neck, liver or kidney cancer. CDR3s include the opening cysteine and the closing phenylalanine or tryptophan. Where a row states a size, it is once, few, many or the class of an expanded clone; other rows omit it.

abundance,v_gene,CDR3aa
.,TRBV7-9,CASSPRGLAGIKETQYF
.,TRBV5-5,CASSSRTSGGFTDTQYF
.,TRBV4-3,CASSQEWTSGGLYEQYF
.,TRBV7-2,CASSSPSRDPEKLFF
.,TRBV7-9,CASSGNRGRGAFF
.,TRBV5-6,CASSLQGRGAFF
.,TRBV7-7,CASSLGQQETQYF
once,TRBV6-1,CASRDGQGELFF
few,TRBV9,CASSVGTGRATNEKLFF
.,TRBV7-8,CASSLVLAGGETQYF
.,TRBV6-1,CASSEGTPVSGNTIYF
.,TRBV30,CAWSSDVNQPQHF
once,TRBV10-3,CAISVGNSQPQHF
.,TRBV4-3,CASSQEPPGSSYNEQFF
.,TRBV7-2,CASSLDHAREEQFF
.,TRBV5-5,CASSPSLSNQPQHF
.,TRBV9,CASSPHRTGDGYTF
.,TRBV7-2,CASSTLAGVNEQYF
.,TRBV7-6,CASSSLVLGGLSTNEKLFF
medium-sized,TRBV7-3,CASSPTGGNQPQHF
.,TRBV6-6,CASSYSSGGSNQPQHF
.,TRBV5-4,CASSTPGTGSFMNTEAFF
once,TRBV5-1,CASSTSGGAGDTQYF
.,TRBV5-5,CASSSLQGYEQYF
.,TRBV4-2,CASSQVGGVEDYGYTF
once,TRBV29-1,CSVTEGIGTGELFF
.,TRBV11-3,CASSPRFASGGEVDTQYF
.,TRBV2,CASSYVSNTGELFF
medium-sized,TRBV6-1,CASSEVLAGAGELFF
few,TRBV4-2,CASSQEEQQETQYF
.,TRBV18,CASSPSGLAGSDTQYF
.,TRBV19,CASSPGTAPSGANVLTF
.,TRBV6-4,CASSAEATGTGETQYF
.,TRBV9,CASSVSGQINEKLFF
.,TRBV11-2,CASSLGGAETQYF
.,TRBV7-2,CASTPEGDKNIQYF
.,TRBV5-4,CASSLLGRDYGYTF
.,TRBV29-1,CSTSPGVTEAFF
.,TRBV6-1,CASSPSQETQYF
.,TRBV7-2,CASSSQTGSQPQHF
.,TRBV18,CASSPGPYEQYF
few,TRBV6-5,CASSLGQGIYGYTF
.,TRBV4-1,CASSLPRSTDTQYF
few,TRBV5-1,CASSEGPGQPQHF
.,TRBV30,CAWSVGRLEAFF
.,TRBV4-2,CASSPQVGSRYEQYF
.,TRBV19,CASSITGKETQYF
.,TRBV27,CASSPHPNTDTQYF
.,TRBV5-4,CASSQPSGANYGYTF
.,TRBV27,CASSGYPTNEKLFF
.,TRBV28,CASSPWGGDSNEKLFF
once,TRBV9,CASSVENSGNTIYF
.,TRBV30,CAWSVFGSGPYEQYF
few,TRBV6-1,CASTMDREGYEQYF
.,TRBV7-8,CASSLGLRTGDYGYTF